A single sample gave rise to the 19 T cell receptor beta chains below, sequenced in a study of blood T cell repertoires in COVID-19. Profiling relied on immunoSEQ multiplex PCR, and the TCRdb table lists in-frame clones only, not all of them. The sample includes 470,000 or so clones, roughly 85% of them seen just once. Sequenced material: PBMCs or T cells enriched from blood (not recorded which). These receptor sequences come from a woman under 30 with acute COVID-19.

The chain carries TRBV19 and TRBJ1-5; 8 positions match TRBD1. The CDR3 length is 15 residues. V was pared by 1 base and J by 7 bases, with 6 bases of the junction left unmatched. Germline CDR1 and CDR2: LNHDA and SQIVND (reference sequence). The DNA for the CDR3 is TGTGCCAGTAGTATAGTCGGACAGGGTGGCCAGCCCCAGCATTTT. It yields the protein CASSIVGQGGQPQHF.

The chain has TRBV28 and TRBJ1-1, with D perhaps TRBD1 (6 bases). The germline V and J ends were trimmed by 2 bases and 8 bases, with 15 bases remaining between them. The CDR3 runs to 14 residues. CDR1 and CDR2 from the germline V gene are MDHEN and SYDVKM. The CDR3 region is CASSLPGGRNEAFF. The DNA for the CDR3 is TGTGCCAGCAGTTTACCGGGGGGCCGGAACGAAGCTTTCTTT.

The chain joins TRBV7-9 to TRBJ1-3; D not resolved. This CDR3 contains 15 residues. V was trimmed by 7 bases and J by 4 bases, leaving 17 bases between them. Germline V CDR1 and CDR2: SEHNR, FQNEAQ (reference sequence). Here the CDR3 reads CASTPAEVGGNTIYF. In DNA, the CDR3 is TGTGCCAGCACCCCCGCGGAGGTGGGGGGAAACACCATATATTTT. Full variable domain (outside the CDR3, taken from reference TRBV7-9 and TRBJ1-3): DTGVSQNPRHKITKRGQNVTFRCDPISEHNRLYWYRQTLGQGPEFLTYFQNEAQLEKSRLLSDRFSAERPKGSFSTLEIQRTEQGDSAMYLCASTPAEVGGNTIYFGEGSWLTVV.

This clone was observed a few times. The chain recombines TRBV19 with TRBJ1-2; D remains unclear. CDR3 length: 12 residues. Trimming shortened V by 5 bases and J by 0 bases, and 4 bases separated the two germline ends. The V gene's germline CDR1 is LNHDA and CDR2 SQIVND (reference sequence). The CDR3 coding sequence is TGTGCCAGTAGTCAAACTAACTATGGCTACACCTTC. As protein: CASSQTNYGYTF.

The genes are TRBV7-3 and TRBJ2-2, with TRBD2 identical over 7 bases. CDR3 length equals 14 residues. Germline V CDR1 and CDR2: SGHTA, FQGTGA. Trimming took 2 bases from V and 4 from J; bases not matched to a gene: 1. As DNA, the CDR3 is TGTGCCAGCAGCTTAGGCGGGAGCACCGGGGAGCTGTTTTTT. It is translated as CASSLGGSTGELFF.

V is TRBV18 and J is TRBJ1-2, with TRBD1 matching 9 bases. V was clipped by 6 bases and J by 3 bases; unmatched bases: 11. CDR1 and CDR2 from the germline V gene are KGHSH and LQKENI. The CDR3 spans 16 residues. CDR3 region: CASSKSGTGYDYGYTF. The CDR3 coding sequence is TGTGCCAGCTCGAAATCCGGGACAGGGTATGACTATGGCTACACCTTC.

The J gene is TRBJ2-1, the V gene TRBV7-2; D is possibly TRBD2 (5 bases). CDR3 length equals 13 residues. Germline lookup yields CDR1 SGHTA and CDR2 FQGNSA. V shed 1 base and J shed 6 bases, with 7 bases lying between them. The CDR3 DNA follows: TGTGCCAGCAGCTTAGGGACTCCCAATGAGCAGTTCTTC. It codes for CASSLGTPNEQFF.

Only one count was recorded for this clone. The chain employs TRBV9 and TRBJ2-3, with 8 bases that match TRBD2. V was pared by 0 bases and J by 2 bases, with 14 bases of the junction left unmatched. The CDR3 spans 19 residues. The germline V gene encodes CDR1 SGDLS and CDR2 YYNGEE. The CDR3 reads CASSVEVPLAGEVTDTQYF. The DNA of the CDR3 is TGTGCCAGCAGCGTAGAAGTCCCTCTAGCGGGCGAGGTCACAGATACGCAGTATTTT.

V is TRBV5-4 and J is TRBJ2-7; tentatively, D is TRBD1 (5 bases). From germline, CDR1 is SGHNT and CDR2 YYREEE (reference sequence). V gave up 0 bases and J gave up 3 bases, with 13 bases separating them. This CDR3 region has 15 residues. The CDR3, as DNA: TGTGCCAGCAGCTTGGTCGGTAGGGGTGGCTACGAGCAGTACTTC. Protein product: CASSLVGRGGYEQYF.

The rearrangement links TRBV4-1 to TRBJ2-7; 8 bases match TRBD2. This CDR3 comprises 14 residues. Germline values: CDR1 MGHRA, CDR2 YSYEKL. V shed 4 bases, J shed 6 bases, and the junction held 8 bases outside the gene matches. The CDR3 is CASSPRAGGVEQYF. The DNA for the CDR3 is TGCGCCAGCAGCCCCAGGGCGGGGGGCGTCGAGCAGTACTTC.

The chain has TRBV4-3 and TRBJ1-3; no clear D. The CDR3 totals 17 residues. V was cut by 0 bases and J by 3 bases, with 15 bases left in between. Germline assignment: CDR1 LGHNA and CDR2 YSLEER. CDR3 coding DNA: TGCGCCAGCAGCCAAGAAGCCCTCTTGAACGGTGGAAACACCATATATTTT. Its translation is CASSQEALLNGGNTIYF.

In nucleotides, the CDR3 is TGTGCCAGCCAGCAGGTTCGAACAGGGGGCCTGAACACTGAAGCTTTCTTT. Translated: CASQQVRTGGLNTEAFF. The gene calls are TRBV28 and TRBJ1-1, with TRBD1 identical over 9 bases. This CDR3 has 17 amino acids. CDR1 MDHEN and CDR2 SYDVKM come from the germline V gene. V lost 8 bases, J lost 0 bases, and 13 bases stayed unmatched.

The DNA for the CDR3 is TGTGCCAGCAGCCTCCGGACTAGCGGGATGATTGACAATGAGCAGTTCTTC. Translated: CASSLRTSGMIDNEQFF. The rearrangement links TRBV2 to TRBJ2-1, with 12 nucleotides matching TRBD2. The germline V gene has CDR1 SNHLY and CDR2 FYNNEI. The CDR3 is made up of 17 amino acids. V was clipped by 6 bases and J by 5 bases; unmatched bases: 11.

This chain links TRBV7-2 with TRBJ1-1; 8 bases map to TRBD1. The germline V gene has CDR1 SGHTA and CDR2 FQGNSA. V trimming: 2 bases; J trimming: 5 bases; junction bases outside the gene matches: 4. The CDR3 covers 14 residues. The CDR3 DNA reads TGTGCCAGCAGCTTACCCAGGGGGCATACTGAAGCTTTCTTT. Its translation is CASSLPRGHTEAFF.

The J gene is TRBJ2-3, the V gene TRBV29-1, with 9 bases that match TRBD2. V trimming: 7 bases; J trimming: 3 bases; junction bases outside the gene matches: 8. This CDR3 is 14 amino acids long. Germline V CDR1 and CDR2: SQVTM, ANQGSEA. The CDR3 region is CSGELAGKTDTQYF. Here the CDR3 DNA reads TGCAGCGGGGAGCTAGCGGGGAAGACAGATACGCAGTATTTT.

This rearrangement joins TRBV9 to TRBJ2-1; D ambiguous. The V gene lost 0 bases and the J gene lost 6 bases, with 16 bases spanning the gap. The CDR3 runs to 16 residues. CDR1 SGDLS and CDR2 YYNGEE come from the germline V gene. Here the CDR3 reads CASSVGGLAPGNEQFF. The CDR3 DNA reads as TGTGCCAGCAGCGTAGGAGGTCTCGCCCCGGGCAATGAGCAGTTCTTC.

The chain joins TRBV19 to TRBJ1-5; 8 positions match TRBD1. V was pared by 7 bases and J by 2 bases, with 4 bases of the junction left unmatched. CDR3 length: 14 residues. Germline V gene lookup returns CDR1 LNHDA and CDR2 SQIVND (reference sequence). DNA of the CDR3: TGTGCCAGTACCGACAGGGGAGGCAATCAGCCCCAGCATTTT. As protein: CASTDRGGNQPQHF.

The rearrangement joins TRBV2 to TRBJ1-5; no definite D call. The germline CDR1 and CDR2 sequences are SNHLY and FYNNEI. This CDR3 has 13 residues. Trimming pared 3 bases from V and 0 bases from J, leaving 3 bases between. The CDR3 DNA is TGTGCCAGCAGTGACAGTAGCAATCAGCCCCAGCATTTT. Translation gives CASSDSSNQPQHF.

CDR3 bases: TGCAGTGCTAGTAGGGGCGGGAGAAGCACAGATACGCAGTATTTT. The encoded protein is CSASRGGRSTDTQYF. The chain is built from TRBV20-1 and TRBJ2-3; 7 bases agree with TRBD2. Germline assignment: CDR1 DFQATT and CDR2 SNEGSKA (reference sequence). This CDR3 contains 15 residues. V lost 3 bases to trimming and J lost 0 bases; unmatched junction nucleotides: 6.